The clone carrying this T cell receptor beta chain was counted once. The table came from immunoSEQ multiplex PCR; TCRdb's copy has only in-frame clones and leaves some out. The sample gives some 270,000 clones, 65% to 90% of which show up once; 9.1% is in the top ten. The data stem from a study of blood T cell repertoires in COVID-19. Germline lookup yields CDR1 WNHNN and CDR2 SYGVQD (reference sequence). Between the trimmed V and J ends, which lost 8 bases and 11 bases, there was a span of 22 bases. The CDR3 runs 14 residues. The chain uses TRBV10-1 and TRBJ1-3; D might be TRBD1 (6 bases). This clonotype originated in a woman between 50 and 59 years old with acute COVID-19. The sequenced sample was PBMCs or T cells enriched from blood (not recorded which). CDR3 in DNA: TGCGCCAGCGGAGGATCGGGACAAATCAACCCCATATATTTT. Protein sequence: CASGGSGQINPIYF.